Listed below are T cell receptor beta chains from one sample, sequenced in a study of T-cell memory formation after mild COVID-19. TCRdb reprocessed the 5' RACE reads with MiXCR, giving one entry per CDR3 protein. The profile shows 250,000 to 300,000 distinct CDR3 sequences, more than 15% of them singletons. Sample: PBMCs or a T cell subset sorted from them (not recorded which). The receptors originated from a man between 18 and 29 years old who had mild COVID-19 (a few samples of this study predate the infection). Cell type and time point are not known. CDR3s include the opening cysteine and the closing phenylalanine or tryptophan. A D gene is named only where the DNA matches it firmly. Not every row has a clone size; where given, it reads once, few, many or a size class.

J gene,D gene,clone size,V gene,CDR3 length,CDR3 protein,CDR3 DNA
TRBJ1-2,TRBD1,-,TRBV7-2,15,CASSLSQGGNYGYTF,TGTGCCAGCAGCTTATCTCAGGGGGGTAACTATGGCTACACCTTC
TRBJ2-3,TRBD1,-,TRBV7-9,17,CASRHNIGTGGTDTQYF,TGTGCCAGCAGACATAACATCGGGACAGGGGGCACAGATACGCAGTATTTT
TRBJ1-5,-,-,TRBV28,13,CASSGTRHQPQHF,TGTGCCAGCAGTGGGACAAGACACCAGCCCCAGCATTTT
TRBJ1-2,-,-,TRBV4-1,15,CASSHIPDSNSGYTF,TGCGCCAGCAGCCATATTCCTGACAGTAATAGTGGCTACACCTTC
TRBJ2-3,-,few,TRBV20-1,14,CSASGVSSTDTQYF,TGCAGTGCTAGTGGGGTTTCTAGCACAGATACGCAGTATTTT
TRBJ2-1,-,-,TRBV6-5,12,CASSAKPLEQFF,TGTGCCAGCAGTGCGAAGCCCCTTGAGCAGTTCTTC
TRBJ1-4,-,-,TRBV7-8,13,CASSPRRDGKLFF,TGTGCCAGCAGCCCCAGGCGAGACGGAAAACTGTTTTTT
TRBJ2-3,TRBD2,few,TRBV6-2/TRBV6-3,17,CASSYLPLAGSTDTQYF,TGTGCCAGCAGTTACCTTCCGCTAGCGGGGAGCACAGATACGCAGTATTTT
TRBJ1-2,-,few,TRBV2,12,CAASTANYGYTF,TGTGCGGCATCGACAGCTAACTATGGCTACACCTTC
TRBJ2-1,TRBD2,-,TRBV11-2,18,CASSSSWAGGRSYNEQFF,TGTGCCAGCAGCTCCTCCTGGGCGGGGGGGCGCTCCTACAATGAGCAGTTCTTC
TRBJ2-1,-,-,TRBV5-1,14,CASSLAFRYNEQFF,TGCGCCAGCAGCTTGGCCTTCCGGTACAATGAGCAGTTCTTC
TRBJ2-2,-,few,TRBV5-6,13,CASYSLGSGELFF,TGTGCCAGCTACTCGCTAGGTTCCGGGGAGCTGTTTTTT
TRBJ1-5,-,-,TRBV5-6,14,CASSGAGGNQPQHF,TGTGCCAGCAGCGGGGCAGGGGGCAATCAGCCCCAGCATTTT
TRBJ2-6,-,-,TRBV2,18,CASKTRKLREFGANVLTF,TGTGCCAGCAAAACCAGGAAACTTCGGGAATTCGGGGCCAACGTCCTGACTTTC
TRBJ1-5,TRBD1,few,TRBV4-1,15,CASSPVGRGRQPQHF,TGCGCCAGCAGCCCGGTGGGGAGGGGGCGACAGCCCCAGCATTTT
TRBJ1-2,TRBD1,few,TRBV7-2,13,CASSIDRDYGYTF,TGTGCCAGCTCTATAGACAGGGACTATGGCTACACCTTC
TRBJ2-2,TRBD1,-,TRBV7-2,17,CASSLAPGQGNTGELFF,TGTGCCAGCAGCTTAGCACCCGGACAGGGCAACACCGGGGAGCTGTTTTTT
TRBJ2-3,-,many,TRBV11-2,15,CASSKVGGSTDTQYF,TGTGCCAGCAGCAAGGTGGGGGGTAGCACAGATACGCAGTATTTT
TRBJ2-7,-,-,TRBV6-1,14,CASSEAWTAYEQYF,TGTGCCAGCAGTGAAGCGTGGACAGCTTACGAGCAGTACTTC
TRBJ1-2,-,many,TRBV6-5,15,CASSSGGGRGYGYTF,TGTGCCAGCAGTTCCGGCGGAGGGCGAGGCTATGGCTACACCTTC
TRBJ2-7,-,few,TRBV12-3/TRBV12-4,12,CASSLQHHEQYF,TGTGCCAGCAGTTTGCAGCACCACGAGCAGTACTTC
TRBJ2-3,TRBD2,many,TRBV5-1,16,CASTQEPSGVTDTQYF,TGCGCCAGCACCCAGGAGCCCAGCGGGGTAACAGATACGCAGTATTTT
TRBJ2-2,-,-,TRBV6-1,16,CASRPYFGGNTGELFF,TGTGCCAGCAGACCCTACTTCGGAGGGAACACCGGGGAGCTGTTTTTT
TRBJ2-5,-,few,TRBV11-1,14,CASSPTEYQETQYF,TGTGCCAGCAGCCCCACAGAGTACCAAGAGACCCAGTACTTC
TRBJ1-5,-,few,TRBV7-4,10,CASSLQPQHF,TGTGCCAGCAGCCTTCAGCCCCAGCATTTT
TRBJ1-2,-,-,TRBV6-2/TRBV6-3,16,CASSYFGRRINYGYTF,TGTGCCAGCAGTTATTTCGGGCGGAGGATTAACTATGGCTACACCTTC
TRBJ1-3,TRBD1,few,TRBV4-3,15,CASSKGQGLGNTIYF,TGCGCCAGCAGCAAGGGACAGGGCCTTGGAAACACCATATATTTT
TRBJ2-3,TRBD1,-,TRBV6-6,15,CASSQQGSPTDTQYF,TGTGCCAGCAGTCAACAGGGGAGCCCCACAGATACGCAGTATTTT
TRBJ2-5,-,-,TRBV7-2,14,CASSRAGGTETQYF,TGTGCCAGCAGCCGGGCGGGCGGGACGGAGACCCAGTACTTC
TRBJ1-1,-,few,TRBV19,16,CASSLRTGDPNAEAFF,TGTGCCAGTAGTCTTAGGACGGGCGACCCGAACGCTGAAGCTTTCTTT
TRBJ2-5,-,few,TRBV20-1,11,CSALRLETQYF,TGCAGTGCTCTGAGGTTAGAGACCCAGTACTTC
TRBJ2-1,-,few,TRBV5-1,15,CASSLGQALVDEQFF,TGCGCCAGCAGCTTGGGGCAGGCCCTCGTGGATGAGCAGTTCTTC
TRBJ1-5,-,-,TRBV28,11,CASRGGRPQHF,TGTGCCAGCAGGGGGGGGCGGCCCCAGCATTTT
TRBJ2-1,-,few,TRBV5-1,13,CASSADFYNEQFF,TGCGCCAGCAGTGCCGACTTTTACAATGAGCAGTTCTTC
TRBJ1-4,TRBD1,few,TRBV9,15,CASSSMDRGNEKLFF,TGTGCCAGCAGCTCTATGGACAGGGGTAATGAAAAACTGTTTTTT